This T cell receptor (beta chain) was identified during a study of neurological immune-mediated disorders. In its sample, this clonotype was seen many times. Via MiXCR, TCRdb re-called the 5' RACE reads, giving one row per CDR3 protein. The sample yields tens of thousands of distinct CDR3 sequences, 3% to 4% seen once. The receptor comes from a man aged 25-45 years with multiple sclerosis. Specimen: PBMCs.

The CDR3 sequence: CASSQEKVGTNIQYF. The DNA for the CDR3 is TGCGCCAGCAGCCAAGAAAAGGTGGGGACGAACATTCAGTACTTC. V and J are TRBV4-3 and TRBJ2-4; D possibly matches TRBD1 or TRBD2 (5 bases each). CDR1 is LGHNA, CDR2 YSLEER, per germline. V dropped 0 bases and J dropped 7 bases, with 13 bases sitting between them. CDR3 length: 15 residues.